This T cell receptor beta chain originates from a study of cytomegalovirus exposure and HLA in healthy donors. Broader study findings: In vitro, a few CMV-associated chains proved specific for CMV antigens. Rare TCR sequences dominated, though some public TCRs recurred in many donors.

Libraries were prepared by immunoSEQ multiplex PCR; TCRdb keeps only in-frame clonotypes and omits some of them. The sample yields 100,000 to 150,000 clones, roughly 89% seen once. Of note for this clone: Its matching antigen is unknown.

Germline V lookup: CDR1 SEHNR, CDR2 FQNEAQ (reference sequence). V was pared by 2 bases and J by 6 bases, with 13 bases between. CDR3 length: 14 amino acids. Sample: PBMCs. The chain combines TRBV7-9 with TRBJ1-2; D might be TRBD1 (5 bases). This sequence originates from a woman under 30 in good health and CMV-seronegative. This chain's CDR3 is CASSLTQGTHGYTF. The DNA for the CDR3 is TGTGCCAGCAGCTTAACTCAGGGTACCCATGGCTACACCTTC.